The 10 T cell receptor beta chains presented below share a single source sample, sequenced in a study of lung T cells in sarcoidosis with Löfgren's syndrome. Each CDR3 protein is one row after TCRdb ran MiXCR on the reads. Of 55,000 to 80,000 distinct CDR3 sequences listed, about 20% are singletons. The sequenced sample was CD4+ T cells from PBMCs. The receptors originated from a human donor with sarcoidosis (Löfgren's syndrome or another form), or a control subject (not recorded which).

This clonotype was observed at least ten times. The chain couples TRBV7-8 to TRBJ2-3, with 9 bases fitting TRBD1. Germline V gene lookup returns CDR1 SGHVS and CDR2 FQNEAQ. The CDR3 loop spans 18 amino acids. The V and J ends lost 1 base and 5 bases, in that order; junction bases with no gene match: 13. The CDR3 region has the DNA TGTGCCAGCAGCTTAGAAGCCCCCGGGACAGGGTTTCGAGATACGCAGTATTTT. It specifies CASSLEAPGTGFRDTQYF.

This clonotype was observed at least ten times. The chain combines TRBV27 with TRBJ1-1, with D perhaps TRBD1 (6 bases). Trimming took 5 bases from V and 0 from J, leaving 13 bases between them. CDR3 length: 15 amino acids. Germline CDR1 and CDR2: MNHEY and SMNVEV (reference sequence). The CDR3 DNA is TGTGCCAGCAGTCGCGGGACAACTATGAACACTGAAGCTTTCTTT. This translates into CASSRGTTMNTEAFF.

This clonotype has a count of ten or more. The chain uses TRBV28 and TRBJ2-2; 7 bases agree with TRBD2. The germline CDR1 and CDR2 sequences are MDHEN and SYDVKM. The CDR3 sequence is 18 residues long. Germline trimming cut 7 bases from V and 5 bases from J; bases unmatched to any gene: 19. Here the CDR3 DNA reads TGTGCCAGCACCCAAGATCCCGGCGGCGGGAGAGGAACCGGGGAGCTGTTTTTT. Translating gives CASTQDPGGGRGTGELFF.

This clonotype was counted ten times or more. The chain employs TRBV12-3 or TRBV12-4 and TRBJ1-5; no definite D call. The CDR3 is made up of 14 amino acids. V lost 7 bases and J lost 5, with 15 bases in between. CDR3 sequence: CASTREAGYQPQHF. For the CDR3, the DNA is TGTGCCAGCACTCGTGAAGCTGGCTATCAGCCCCAGCATTTT.

This clonotype was counted between two and nine times. This chain uses TRBV7-8 with TRBJ2-7; possible D gene TRBD2, 6 bases. The CDR3 is made up of 15 amino acids. Trimming removed 1 base at V and 3 bases at J, with 13 bases between. Germline CDR1 reads SGHVS; CDR2 reads FQNEAQ. The CDR3 DNA reads TGTGCCAGCAGCTTAGAGGGTGGAGGGTACTACGAGCAGTACTTC. Translating it yields CASSLEGGGYYEQYF.

The genes are TRBV19 and TRBJ2-3; tentative D call: TRBD1 (5 bases). The J call is uncertain, as TRBJ1-5 better fits the DNA end. The CDR3 sequence is 16 residues long. Germline assignment: CDR1 LNHDA and CDR2 SQIVND (reference sequence). The CDR3: CASSPFLGRGTDTQHF. The CDR3 nucleotides read TGTGCCAGTAGCCCTTTTTTAGGAAGGGGTACAGATACGCAGCATTTT.

This clonotype has at least ten counts. The rearrangement uses TRBV20-1 and TRBJ1-1; D is possibly TRBD1 (5 bases). Germline V CDR1 and CDR2: DFQATT, SNEGSKA (reference sequence). V was shortened by 0 bases and J by 4 bases, with 15 bases between the two germline ends. The CDR3 spans 15 residues. The CDR3 is CSAREGRGRGTEAFF. CDR3 nucleotides: TGCAGTGCTAGAGAAGGGAGGGGTAGGGGCACTGAAGCTTTCTTT.

On this clonotype: A much larger clone differs by one base, so this may be a read error. The chain has TRBV20-1 and TRBJ1-3; no clear D. This CDR3 spans 13 amino acids. CDR1 and CDR2 from the germline V gene are DFQATT and SNEGSKA (reference sequence). Trimming pared 0 bases from V and 0 bases from J, leaving 3 bases between. In DNA form, the CDR3 reads TGCAGTGCTAGAGAGATCTCTGGAAACACCATATATTTT. It translates to CSAREISGNTIYF.

This clonotype was observed many times. The V gene is TRBV28, the J gene TRBJ1-1; TRBD1 is a possible D gene (5 bases). The CDR3 totals 14 residues. The germline V gene encodes CDR1 MDHEN and CDR2 SYDVKM. V was pared by 7 bases and J by 1 base, with 13 bases between. The CDR3 sequence is CASKWGLTNTEAFF. CDR3 in DNA: TGTGCCAGCAAGTGGGGACTTACGAACACTGAAGCTTTCTTT.

This clonotype was seen a handful of times. V is TRBV11-1 and J is TRBJ2-5; 11 bases agree with TRBD2. The CDR3 extends over 16 amino acids. Germline V gene sequence: CDR1 SGHAT, CDR2 FQDESV (reference sequence). V gave up 5 bases and J gave up 0 bases; unmatched junction bases: 5. For the CDR3, the DNA is TGTGCCAGCAGCCCCGGGACTAGCGGTTACCAAGAGACCCAGTACTTC. Translating gives CASSPGTSGYQETQYF.